The entry below describes one TCR beta chain. The antigen remains undetermined. The CDR3 runs to 14 residues. Looked up from germline, CDR1 is DFQATT and CDR2 is SNEGSKA (reference sequence). The V end lost 3 bases, the J end lost 1 base, and 9 bases lay between the germline ends. The data derive from a study of early T cells in non-severe SARS-CoV-2 infection. Looking at the study overall: Unsorted whole blood bulk RNA was sequenced, with unpaired chains. Study-level points and caveats: Reliance on VDJdb matching favored anti-spike CD8 responses; private and CD4 specificities were missed.

cDNA molecules, individually, were tagged with unique molecular identifiers. TCRdb independently ran MiXCR on the 5' RACE reads; one entry per CDR3 protein. The sample gives approximately 100,000 distinct CDR3 sequences, 14% of which show up once; 6.1% is in the top ten. The rearrangement uses TRBV20-1 and TRBJ2-2; the D is unclear. This clonotype was sampled from an adult who was a healthcare worker with PCR-confirmed SARS-CoV-2 infection or an uninfected control (not recorded which). Sequenced: whole blood. As DNA, the CDR3 is TGCAGTGCTAGGGCGCGGCAGAACACCGGGGAGCTGTTTTTT. It is translated as CSARARQNTGELFF.